This TCR beta chain was observed in a study of OX40 agonist ivuxolimab in advanced cancers. About the study: At doses from 0.01 to 10 mg/kg, patients were given intravenous ivuxolimab every 2 weeks. Overall study results and limits: Among the lowest levels of clonal expansion were found in partial responders at 0.1-3.0 mg/kg.

Using immunoSEQ multiplex PCR, the repertoire was profiled, and TCRdb retains in-frame clones only, with some absent. This sample has about 58,000 clones, with approximately 80% found just once. In germline, CDR1 is SNHLY, CDR2 FYNNEI. Trimming took 8 bases from V and 4 from J, leaving 14 bases between them. The CDR3 is made up of 13 amino acids. On cycle 4 day 1 and cycle 7 day 1, as well as at baseline, blood was sampled. For this clone: The antigen is unknown.

The clonotype was recovered from an adult with an advanced solid tumor such as melanoma, head and neck, liver or kidney cancer. The chain carries TRBV2 and TRBJ2-5; D might be TRBD2 (6 bases). This specimen was CD4+ or CD8+ T cells sorted from blood, taken in a trial of the OX40 agonist ivuxolimab. CDR3 protein: CASGRSVGETQYF. The CDR3 nucleotides are TGTGCCAGCGGGAGGTCGGTTGGAGAGACCCAGTACTTC. Based on the CDR3 plus reference TRBV2 and TRBJ2-5, the full variable domain is EPEVTQTPSHQVTQMGQEVILRCVPISNHLYFYWYRQILGQKVEFLVSFYNNEISEKSEIFDDQFSVERPDGSNFTLKIRSTKLEDSAMYFCASGRSVGETQYFGPGTRLLVL.